What follows is one TCR beta chain and its context. This receptor's antigen is unknown. No quality values exist for individual bases; no much larger clone is one base distant. The sample comes from a study of T-cell reconstitution after alpha-beta-depleted transplantation in children (dated by TCRdb to 2015 to 2016). At the level of the whole study: The study quantitatively tracked T-cell immune reconstitution after TCRalphabeta/CD19-depleted allogeneic hematopoietic cell transplantation in children using TCR repertoire profiling. What the research found in general, with its limitations: Over the following months the frequencies of hyperexpanded clones went down, and after one year T-cell counts and TCRbeta diversity were mostly credited to newly produced T cells. The apparently early recovery of alphabetaT-cell counts about two months after transplant reportedly depended on only several hundred rapidly expanded clones that came from non-depleted graft cells. In some patients, high TCRbeta diversity at day 60 was attributed to recipient T cells and intrathymic progenitors that had survived conditioning.

The sample's treatment or condition label, in plain terms: allogeneic hematopoietic cell transplantation with graft depleted of TCRalphabeta T cells and CD19 B cells. TCRalphabeta/CD19-depleted allogeneic hematopoietic cell grafts were given to the transplant recipients, all of whom were children. The protocol used for the library was PCR. Data came from an Illumina HiSeq 2500. TCR libraries were prepared with molecular barcoding, using unique molecular identifiers to normalize TCRbeta repertoire quantification. TCRdb cleaned the public reads at Q25 with fastp, built clones with MiXCR and kept in-frame beta chains. Entries are consolidated by CDR3 protein sequence, retaining the most common genes and DNA. In all, the sample holds hundreds of thousands of distinct CDR3 sequences, and 20% to 25% of those were seen once. The ten largest make up about 14% of the sample. This clonotype originated in a boy under three years old who had a stem cell transplant for acute myeloid leukemia, so the T cells may come from the graft donor. Sequences were derived from PBMCs, mostly from graft donor cells, sampled 360 days after TCRalphabeta/CD19-depleted stem cell transplant.

The DNA sequence is TGTGCCATCAGTGAAGGTAGCGGGGGCAACACAGATACGCAGTATTTT. Its product reads: CAISEGSGGNTDTQYF. The rearranged segments are TRBV10-3 and TRBJ2-3, with 9 junctional bases fitting TRBD2. V is cut back by 3 bases and J by 2 bases, with 6 bases in the junction unmatched. The germline V gene gives CDR1 as ENHRY and CDR2 as SYGVKD. From the cysteine up to the phenylalanine, the CDR3 has a length of 16 residues. Only CDR3 DNA is held: 48 bases, read in frame from base 1.